Given below is one T cell receptor beta chain in context. Its target is not known. The sample originates from a study of radiotherapy plus CTLA-4 blockade in lung cancer. Study as a whole: Of the patients, 15% to 20% showed objective responses and 31% attained disease control.

Produced via immunoSEQ multiplex PCR; TCRdb's table is partial and in-frame only. The sample includes approximately 67,000 clones, approximately 83% of them seen just once. Findings and caveats of the study: Early blood T cell clone dynamics reportedly forecast response best, with interferon-beta.

CDR1 is SGHVS, CDR2 FNYEAQ, per germline. The CDR3 is 15 residues long. V lost 0 bases and J lost 3; bases outside the gene matches: 2. This rearrangement joins TRBV7-6 to TRBJ2-3; 8 bases line up with TRBD1. The starting material was peripheral blood, obtained from a patient treated with radiotherapy plus ipilimumab. This clonotype was sampled from a human donor with non-small cell lung cancer who had a partial response to radiotherapy plus ipilimumab. The CDR3 loop reads CASSLARGRTDTQYF. Here the CDR3 DNA reads TGTGCCAGCAGCTTAGCCAGGGGGCGAACAGATACGCAGTATTTT.